The rows below give T cell receptor beta chains drawn from one sample of a study of patients and donors after allogeneic stem cell transplantation. Via MiXCR, TCRdb re-called the RT-PCR reads, giving one row per CDR3 protein. The repertoire holds roughly 230,000 distinct CDR3 sequences, with roughly 14% as singletons. The sample was blood, either unsorted or a sorted T cell fraction (not recorded which). Receptor source: a human donor who was either an allogeneic HSCT recipient or a stem cell or donor lymphocyte infusion donor (not recorded which). It is not recorded whose cells these are; they may come from a transplant donor. Both conserved end residues are part of each CDR3. A D gene is named only where the DNA matches it firmly. Some rows mark clone size as missing; the rest say once, few, many or name a class of expanded clone.

>TRBV3-1|-|-|TRBJ2-1
CASSAFRSASDEQFF
TGTGCCAGCAGCGCTTTTAGATCTGCGAGCGATGAGCAGTTCTTC
>TRBV7-9|TRBD1|-|TRBJ1-4
CASSPDRVITNEKLFF
TGTGCCAGCAGCCCGGACAGGGTGATAACTAATGAAAAACTGTTTTTT
>TRBV6-2/TRBV6-3|-|many|TRBJ2-5
CASSYGGAQETQYF
TGTGCCAGCAGTTACGGGGGAGCCCAAGAGACCCAGTACTTC
>TRBV9|TRBD1|-|TRBJ1-3
CASSVDGQGASGNTIYF
TGTGCCAGCAGCGTAGACGGACAGGGGGCATCTGGAAACACCATATATTTT
>TRBV7-9|-|many|TRBJ1-2
CASSKGGTRHGYTF
TGTGCCAGCAGCAAAGGCGGGACCCGCCATGGCTACACCTTC
>TRBV5-1|TRBD1|many|TRBJ1-2
CASSLDSGGVYGYTF
TGCGCCAGCAGCCTCGATTCAGGGGGTGTCTATGGCTACACCTTC
>TRBV20-1|-|-|TRBJ2-7
CSARRDPIGRSSYEQYF
TGCAGTGCTAGGAGGGACCCTATCGGCAGGAGCTCCTACGAGCAGTACTTC
>TRBV6-1|-|few|TRBJ1-5
CASSVGRGQPQHF
TGTGCCAGCAGTGTAGGAAGGGGTCAGCCCCAGCATTTT
>TRBV11-2|TRBD2|-|TRBJ2-7
CASSPSGLYEQYF
TGTGCCAGCAGCCCTAGCGGCCTCTACGAGCAGTACTTC
>TRBV4-1|TRBD2|-|TRBJ2-1
CASSQESSGGVYNEQFF
TGCGCCAGCAGCCAAGAAAGTTCGGGGGGGGTCTACAATGAGCAGTTCTTC
>TRBV20-1|TRBD1|few|TRBJ1-2
CSAIQGIYGYTF
TGCAGTGCTATACAGGGGATCTATGGCTACACCTTC
>TRBV7-2|-|few|TRBJ1-3
CASSLGGSSGNTIYF
TGTGCCAGCAGCTTAGGGGGGAGCTCTGGAAACACCATATATTTT
>TRBV20-1|TRBD2|few|TRBJ2-1
CSARSGGVEQFF
TGCAGTGCTAGAAGCGGGGGAGTTGAGCAGTTCTTC
>TRBV30|-|-|TRBJ2-3
CAWSPLVDTQYF
TGTGCCTGGAGCCCACTAGTAGATACGCAGTATTTT
>TRBV7-2|TRBD2|few|TRBJ2-2
CASSLVAGLNTGELFF
TGTGCCAGCAGCTTAGTAGCGGGACTGAACACCGGGGAGCTGTTTTTT
>TRBV3-1|TRBD1|-|TRBJ2-4
CASSQAGTGMVGAKNIQYF
TGTGCCAGCAGCCAAGCCGGGACAGGGATGGTAGGTGCCAAAAACATTCAGTACTTC
>TRBV7-2|-|-|TRBJ1-5
CASSTHPGTLNQPQHF
TGTGCCAGCAGCACCCATCCGGGGACACTCAATCAGCCCCAGCATTTT
>TRBV7-2|-|many|TRBJ2-2
CASSLVRSAGELFF
TGTGCCAGCAGCTTAGTTAGGTCGGCCGGGGAGCTGTTTTTT
>TRBV6-5|-|-|TRBJ2-3
CASSFTQYF
TGTGCCAGCAGTTTTACGCAGTATTTT
>TRBV30|TRBD2|-|TRBJ2-3
CAWSVTSGRTDTQYF
TGTGCCTGGAGTGTTACTAGCGGGCGTACAGATACGCAGTATTTT
>TRBV6-1|TRBD2|few|TRBJ2-1
CASNRGGSYNEQFF
TGTGCCAGCAATCGGGGAGGGTCCTACAATGAGCAGTTCTTC
>TRBV19|-|many|TRBJ2-5
CASSMAVGMGQETQYF
TGTGCCAGTAGTATGGCCGTGGGCATGGGGCAAGAGACCCAGTACTTC
>TRBV5-1|TRBD1|few|TRBJ2-7
CASSLEGGQQYF
TGCGCCAGCAGCTTGGAAGGGGGCCAACAGTACTTC
>TRBV4-2|-|many|TRBJ2-2
CATLQGGRGTGELFF
TGTGCCACCCTACAAGGAGGTCGGGGGACCGGGGAGCTGTTTTTT
>TRBV20-1|TRBD2|few|TRBJ2-1
CSARGGFRGRSYNEQFF
TGCAGTGCTAGGGGGGGCTTTCGCGGGAGGTCCTACAATGAGCAGTTCTTC
>TRBV29-1|TRBD2|-|TRBJ2-2
CSVDASGIFGELFF
TGCAGCGTTGATGCTAGCGGGATCTTCGGGGAGCTGTTTTTT
>TRBV20-1|TRBD1|many|TRBJ2-2
CSARPSDRQLAELFF
TGCAGTGCTAGACCCTCGGACAGGCAGCTGGCGGAGCTGTTTTTT
>TRBV9|-|few|TRBJ2-5
CASSPRPSRGAETQYF
TGTGCCAGCAGCCCGCGCCCCTCCAGGGGGGCAGAGACCCAGTACTTC
>TRBV6-2/TRBV6-3|-|few|TRBJ2-2
CASSPSSGSPTGELFF
TGTGCCAGCAGTCCCTCAAGTGGGTCCCCGACCGGGGAGCTGTTTTTT
>TRBV15|TRBD2|few|TRBJ2-1
CATSSDSGRYEQFF
TGTGCCACCAGCAGTGATAGCGGGAGATATGAGCAGTTCTTC
>TRBV12-3/TRBV12-4|-|few|TRBJ2-1
CASSAGYEQFF
TGTGCCAGCAGTGCGGGTTATGAGCAGTTCTTC
>TRBV7-2|-|-|TRBJ1-5
CASSVSGPSNQPQHF
TGTGCCAGCAGCGTTAGCGGCCCTAGCAATCAGCCCCAGCATTTT
>TRBV6-1|TRBD1|many|TRBJ1-1
CASRPPAGTGSPEAFF
TGTGCCAGCAGACCGCCTGCCGGGACAGGGTCTCCTGAAGCTTTCTTT